This T cell receptor (beta chain) was identified in a study of cytomegalovirus exposure and HLA in healthy donors. Turning to this clone: Its antigen is unknown.

Primers for the PCR totalled 60 Vbeta and 13 Jbeta. TCRdb's copy holds only in-frame clones and misses some; the assay was immunoSEQ multiplex PCR. This sample contains around 150,000 clones. J lost 11 bases, V lost 1 base, and 14 bases had no gene match. The CDR3 is made up of 17 amino acids. The V gene's germline CDR1 is MNHNS and CDR2 SASEGT. The study, taken as a whole, reports: Later on, a genetic analysis was performed. It linked a missense variant in DCLRE1C with V- and J-gene trimming of TCR beta. Links to common viral pathogens appeared, in a later analysis, for several of the most significant clusters.

Sequencing was performed on PBMCs. The V gene is TRBV6-1, the J gene TRBJ2-5; TRBD2 matches at 12 bases. The sequence was collected from a young man in good health and CMV-seronegative. The DNA for the CDR3 is TGTGCCAGCAGTGAAGTGGGCCTAGCGGGAGGGCCAAGGGAGCAGTACTTC. Protein sequence: CASSEVGLAGGPREQYF.